Presented here are 2 T cell receptor beta chains from one specimen sequenced in a study of blood T cell repertoires in COVID-19. Sequencing was performed with immunoSEQ multiplex PCR; in TCRdb, only in-frame clones are kept and a portion is missing. The top ten hold roughly 2% of the sample, which has some 300,000 clones, 85% to 90% seen once. The sample was PBMCs or T cells enriched from blood (not recorded which). Receptor source: an older woman in a cohort exposed to, infected with or recovered from COVID-19 (not recorded which).

V usage is TRBV9 and J usage is TRBJ2-1; 7 nucleotides align to TRBD1. Germline V gene sequence: CDR1 SGDLS, CDR2 YYNGEE. This CDR3 is 15 amino acids long. The V segment lost 2 bases and the J segment 10 bases; nucleotides outside the gene matches: 12. CDR3 sequence reads: CASSVRDSLYSEQFF. Written as DNA, the CDR3 is TGTGCCAGCAGCGTTAGGGACAGCTTATATTCAGAGCAGTTCTTC.

The rearrangement uses TRBV7-2 and TRBJ1-2, with 9 bases identical to TRBD1. J gave up 4 bases and V 1 base, and 10 bases lay outside the gene matches. The germline V gene has CDR1 SGHTA and CDR2 FQGNSA. The CDR3 is 17 amino acids. CDR3 amino acids: CASSLGGTGSLGYGYTF. CDR3 in DNA: TGTGCCAGCAGCTTAGGGGGGACAGGGAGTTTGGGCTATGGCTACACCTTC.